The clone carrying this T cell receptor beta chain was seen only a few times. In the original processing: The authors estimated nucleated cell counts from reference gene primer amplification. This table comes from immunoSEQ multiplex PCR, and its TCRdb copy is limited to in-frame clones, with some not included. V and J calls and clone size are as listed in that table; D and trimming were resolved from the DNA. There are about 250,000 clones in the sample; 88% occur only once, and 0.9% to 1% lies in the top ten. This record comes from a study of blood T cell repertoires in COVID-19. Whole-study context: COVID-19 samples collected from the United States, Italy and Spain covered acute and convalescent phases.

Sequencing was carried out using peripheral blood. This TCR derives from a woman in her 40s who had recovered from COVID-19.

The CDR3 bases are TGTGCCAGCAGTGATTATAGCGGGGGAGGCTACGAGCAGTACTTC. Amino acid sequence: CASSDYSGGGYEQYF. This sequence joins TRBV2 and TRBJ2-7, with TRBD2 identical over 9 bases. The CDR3 has 15 residues. The germline gives CDR1 SNHLY, CDR2 FYNNEI. The V segment lost 3 bases and the J segment 3 bases; nucleotides outside the gene matches: 6. The full variable domain, rest sourced from reference TRBV2 and TRBJ2-7, is EPEVTQTPSHQVTQMGQEVILRCVPISNHLYFYWYRQILGQKVEFLVSFYNNEISEKSEIFDDQFSVERPDGSNFTLKIRSTKLEDSAMYFCASSDYSGGGYEQYFGPGTRLTVT.